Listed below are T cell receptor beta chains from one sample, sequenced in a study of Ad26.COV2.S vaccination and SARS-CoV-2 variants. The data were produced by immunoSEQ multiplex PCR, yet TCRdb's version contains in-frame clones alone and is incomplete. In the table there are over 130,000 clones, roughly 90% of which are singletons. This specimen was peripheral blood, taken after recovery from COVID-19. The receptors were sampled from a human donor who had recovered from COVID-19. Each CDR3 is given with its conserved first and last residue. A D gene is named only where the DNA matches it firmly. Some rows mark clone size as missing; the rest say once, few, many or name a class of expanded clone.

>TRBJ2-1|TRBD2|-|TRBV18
TGTGCCAGCTCCCCCCCTTCCTCTCGCGGGGGGGCGTACAATGAGCAGTTCTTC
CASSPPSSRGGAYNEQFF
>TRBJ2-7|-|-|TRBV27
TGTGCCAGCAGTTCCGCGCGTTCCTACGAGCAGTACTTC
CASSSARSYEQYF
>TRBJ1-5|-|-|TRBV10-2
TGCGCCAGCGGCAGCTCCGCCACCAGGGGAAGCAATCAGCCCCAGCATTTT
CASGSSATRGSNQPQHF
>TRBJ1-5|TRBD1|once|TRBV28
TGTGCCAGCACCGGGACAGATGCTAATCAGCCCCAGCATTTT
CASTGTDANQPQHF
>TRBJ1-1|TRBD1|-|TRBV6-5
TGTGCCAGCAGTTACACAGGGGGACACACTGAAGCTTTCTTT
CASSYTGGHTEAFF
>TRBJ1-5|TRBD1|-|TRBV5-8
TGTGCCAGCAGACCGGGGACAGGGCTTAAACTAAATCAGCCCCAGCATTTT
CASRPGTGLKLNQPQHF
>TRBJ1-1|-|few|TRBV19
TGTGCCAGTAGTATTACACCTAACACTGAAGCTTTCTTT
CASSITPNTEAFF
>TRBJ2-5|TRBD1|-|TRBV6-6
TGTGCCAGCAGTTACTCAGGGGGCCGAGGAGAGACCCAGTACTTC
CASSYSGGRGETQYF
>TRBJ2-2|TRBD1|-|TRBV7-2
TGTGCCAGCAGGACCGGGACAGTTAACACCGGGGAGCTGTTTTTT
CASRTGTVNTGELFF
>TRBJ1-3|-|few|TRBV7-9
TGTGCCAGCAGCCAAGTACCGAGGCTCTCTGGAAACACCATATATTTT
CASSQVPRLSGNTIYF
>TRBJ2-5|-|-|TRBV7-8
TGTGCCAGCAGCTTAGCCCCGGCAGGGGTGATCCAAGAGACCCAGTACTTC
CASSLAPAGVIQETQYF
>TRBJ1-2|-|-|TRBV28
TGTGCCAGCAGCCCGGGTTACGTCTATGGCTACACCTTC
CASSPGYVYGYTF
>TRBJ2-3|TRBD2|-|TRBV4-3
TGCGCCAGCAGCCAAGGGTTGTGGAGGCTAGCGGGGGGGGATACGCAGTATTTT
CASSQGLWRLAGGDTQYF
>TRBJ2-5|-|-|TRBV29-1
TGCAGCGTTGCCCGGGGGGCTACGGAGACCCAGTACTTC
CSVARGATETQYF
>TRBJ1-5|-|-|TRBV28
TGTGCCAGCAGTCTGTCTTCCGGGGTTAGTCAGCCCCAGCATTTT
CASSLSSGVSQPQHF
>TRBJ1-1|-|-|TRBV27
TGTGCCAGCAGTTGGGGGGTGAACACTGAAGCTTTCTTT
CASSWGVNTEAFF
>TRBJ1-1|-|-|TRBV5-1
TGCGCCAGCAGGGGCGGGGAGAACACTGAAGCTTTCTTT
CASRGGENTEAFF
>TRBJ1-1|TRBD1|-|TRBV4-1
TGCGCCAGCAGCCACCCGGACAGGGGGAACACTGAAGCTTTCTTT
CASSHPDRGNTEAFF
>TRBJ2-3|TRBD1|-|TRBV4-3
TGCGCCAGCAGGCGGGGGACAGGGGAGACAGATACGCAGTATTTT
CASRRGTGETDTQYF
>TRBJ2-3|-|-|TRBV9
TGTGCCAGCGGAAAGGGGATCGGGGCAGATACGCAGTATTTT
CASGKGIGADTQYF
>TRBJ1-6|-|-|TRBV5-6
TGTGCCAGCAGCTCGACAGCCCTCAATTCACCCCTCCACTTT
CASSSTALNSPLHF
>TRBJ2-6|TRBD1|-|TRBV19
TGTGCCAGTACCGTGACAGGGACTGGGGCCAACGTCCTGACTTTC
CASTVTGTGANVLTF
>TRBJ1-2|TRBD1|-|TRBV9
TGTGCCAGCAGCCCACAGGGGAATGGCTACACCTTC
CASSPQGNGYTF
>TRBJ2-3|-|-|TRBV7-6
TGTGCCAGCAGCTTATCGGACACGAGGACAGATACGCAGTATTTT
CASSLSDTRTDTQYF
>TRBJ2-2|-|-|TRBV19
TGTGCCAGTAGTATTTTAGAAGGGATCGGTTTGGCCGGGGAGCTGTTTTTT
CASSILEGIGLAGELFF
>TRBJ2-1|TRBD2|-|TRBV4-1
TGCGCCAGCAGCCAAGTGGGGAGGGGATCCTACAATGAGCAGTTCTTC
CASSQVGRGSYNEQFF
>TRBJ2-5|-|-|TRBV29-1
TGCAGCGTTGAGGGGTACCAAGAGACCCAGTACTTC
CSVEGYQETQYF
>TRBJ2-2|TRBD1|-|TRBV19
TGTGCCACTCAAACACAGGGGACGCTTTCGGAGCTGTTTTTT
CATQTQGTLSELFF
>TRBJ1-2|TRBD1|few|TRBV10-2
TGCGCCAGCAGTGCGAGGACAGGGCTTGGCTACACCTTC
CASSARTGLGYTF
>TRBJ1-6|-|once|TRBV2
TGTGCCAGCAGTGATCGGGGCGTTTCTTTATCACCCCTCCACTTT
CASSDRGVSLSPLHF
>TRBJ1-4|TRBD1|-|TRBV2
TGTGCCAGCTCAGACAGGGACGGAGCCTTGGAGGAAAAACTGTTTTTT
CASSDRDGALEEKLFF
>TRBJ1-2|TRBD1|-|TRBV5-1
TGCGCCAGCAGCTTGGGGACAGGGACCTATGGCTACACCTTC
CASSLGTGTYGYTF
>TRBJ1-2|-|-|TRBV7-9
TGTGCCAGCAGCTTAGCAGAAGGGACCCCGGCAAGCACCTTC
CASSLAEGTPASTF
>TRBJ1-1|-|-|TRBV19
TGTGCCAGTAGTATCCCGTCATCAGGGAGGACTGAAGCTTTCTTT
CASSIPSSGRTEAFF
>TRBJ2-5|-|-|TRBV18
TGTGCCAGCTCACCACCGGAAGGGGGAGAGACCCAGTACTTC
CASSPPEGGETQYF
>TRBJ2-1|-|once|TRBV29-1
TGCAGCGTTGGGGGGAGCTCCTACAATGAGCAGTTCTTC
CSVGGSSYNEQFF
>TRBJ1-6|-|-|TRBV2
TGTGCCAGCAGTGAACTGCGCTCCTATAATTCACCCCTCCACTTT
CASSELRSYNSPLHF